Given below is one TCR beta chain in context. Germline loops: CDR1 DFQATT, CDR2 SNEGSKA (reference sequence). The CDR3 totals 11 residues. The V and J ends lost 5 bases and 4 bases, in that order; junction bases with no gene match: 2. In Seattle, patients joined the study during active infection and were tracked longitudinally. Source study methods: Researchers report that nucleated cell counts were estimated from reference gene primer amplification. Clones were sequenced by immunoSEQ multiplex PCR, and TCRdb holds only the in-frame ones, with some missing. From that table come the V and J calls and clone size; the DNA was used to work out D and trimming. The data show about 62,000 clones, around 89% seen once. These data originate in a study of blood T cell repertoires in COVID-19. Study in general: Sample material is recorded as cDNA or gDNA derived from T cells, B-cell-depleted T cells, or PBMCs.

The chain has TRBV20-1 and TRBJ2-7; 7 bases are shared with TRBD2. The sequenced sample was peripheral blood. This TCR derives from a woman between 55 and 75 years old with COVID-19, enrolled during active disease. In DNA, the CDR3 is TGCAGTGCTGCTAGCGGTTACGAGCAGTACTTC. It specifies CSAASGYEQYF.